This entry lists 20 T cell receptor beta chains sequenced from one sample in a study of blood T cell repertoires in COVID-19. The repertoire was sequenced with immunoSEQ multiplex PCR; TCRdb's copy has only in-frame clones and lacks some. This sample has some 70,000 clones, with around 81% found just once. Sequencing was performed on peripheral blood. The receptors come from a woman aged 55-70 years with acute or convalescent COVID-19.

The chain has TRBV6-6 and TRBJ2-7, with D possibly TRBD2 on 7 matching bases. V gave up 5 bases and J gave up 6 bases, with 20 bases separating them. CDR1 is MNHNY, CDR2 SVGAGI, per germline (reference sequence). The CDR3 extends over 15 amino acids. The CDR3 nucleotides read TGTGCCAGCAGTCCCCCCTGGGGGGGCCGAGGCGAGCAGTACTTC. This gives the protein CASSPPWGGRGEQYF.

The rearrangement uses TRBV16 and TRBJ2-7; 7 nucleotides match TRBD1. Germline V gene lookup returns CDR1 KGHSY and CDR2 FQNENV. After removal of 0 bases from V and 7 bases from J, the junction contained 3 bases not matched to a gene. The CDR3 has 13 amino acids. The CDR3 reads CASSQSTRGEQYF. The CDR3 nucleotides are TGTGCCAGCAGCCAATCAACCAGGGGGGAGCAGTACTTC.

The chain has TRBV2 and TRBJ2-6; D is possibly TRBD1 (6 bases). V was clipped by 2 bases and J by 1 base, with 9 bases between them. Germline V gives CDR1 SNHLY, CDR2 FYNNEI. This CDR3 has 16 amino acids. The CDR3 sequence is CASSETGFSGANVLTF. The CDR3, as DNA: TGTGCCAGCAGTGAAACAGGGTTTTCTGGGGCCAACGTCCTGACTTTC. The whole variable domain, filled in from reference TRBV2 and TRBJ2-6, reads EPEVTQTPSHQVTQMGQEVILRCVPISNHLYFYWYRQILGQKVEFLVSFYNNEISEKSEIFDDQFSVERPDGSNFTLKIRSTKLEDSAMYFCASSETGFSGANVLTFGAGSRLTVL.

The genes are TRBV19 and TRBJ2-2; no definite D call. Germline lookup yields CDR1 LNHDA and CDR2 SQIVND (reference sequence). This CDR3 has 14 amino acids. Trimming took off 6 bases at V and 4 bases at J, with 12 bases between the two ends. The CDR3 coding sequence is TGTGCCAGTAGGAACCTAGTACGCACCGGGGAGCTGTTTTTT. Translated: CASRNLVRTGELFF.

V gene TRBV6-1 combines with J gene TRBJ2-1; TRBD2 aligns across 7 bases. This CDR3 has 15 amino acids. The J segment lost 6 bases and the V segment lost 2 bases, leaving 7 bases of the junction unmatched. Germline loops: CDR1 MNHNS, CDR2 SASEGT. The CDR3 protein is CASSEWAGESNEQFF. CDR3 coding DNA: TGTGCCAGCAGTGAATGGGCGGGGGAGAGCAATGAGCAGTTCTTC.

The V gene is TRBV3-1 (or the pseudogene TRBV3-2), the J gene TRBJ1-2, with 8 positions matching TRBD1. The CDR3 covers 16 residues. Germline lookup yields CDR1 LGHDT and CDR2 YNNKEL (reference sequence). V dropped 0 bases and J dropped 3; count of bases not matched to a gene: 6. In DNA form, the CDR3 reads TGTGCCAGCAGCCAAGAGGACAGGGTCAATCACTATGGCTACACCTTC. It translates to CASSQEDRVNHYGYTF.

CDR3 sequence: CASSPGVAGSGELFF. The CDR3 nucleotides are TGTGCCAGCAGTCCCGGTGTAGCGGGGTCCGGGGAGCTGTTTTTT. This chain connects TRBV7-6 to TRBJ2-2; 8 bases match TRBD2. The CDR3 has 15 residues. V dropped 6 bases and J dropped 6; count of bases not matched to a gene: 9. Germline CDR1 is SGHVS and CDR2 is FNYEAQ.

The chain combines TRBV10-1 with TRBJ2-2, with TRBD1 matching over 9 bases. V was pared by 2 bases and J by 5 bases, with 12 bases of the junction left unmatched. This CDR3 is 18 amino acids long. In germline, CDR1 is WNHNN, CDR2 SYGVQD (reference sequence). The CDR3 bases are TGCGCCAGCAGTGAGGCTTACAGGGGGCAGCGGCTGACCGGGGAGCTGTTTTTT. Its translation: CASSEAYRGQRLTGELFF.

The rearrangement uses TRBV2 and TRBJ2-7; 12 bases are a match to TRBD1. The length of the CDR3 is 13 residues. CDR1 SNHLY and CDR2 FYNNEI come from the germline V gene. The V and J ends lost 8 bases and 7 bases, in that order; junction bases with no gene match: 6. The CDR3 protein is CASRDRGRGEQYF. The CDR3 region has the DNA TGTGCCAGCCGGGACAGGGGGCGAGGGGAGCAGTACTTC.

The chain joins TRBV3-1 (or the pseudogene TRBV3-2) to TRBJ2-3, with D uncertain. The germline CDR1 and CDR2 sequences are LGHDT and YNNKEL (reference sequence). The CDR3 runs 14 residues. The V gene lost 4 bases and the J gene lost 2 bases, with 10 bases spanning the gap. Here the CDR3 DNA reads TGTGCCAGCAGCCCCCTAGGCTACACAGATACGCAGTATTTT. Translating it yields CASSPLGYTDTQYF.

V and J are TRBV6-1 and TRBJ2-2; TRBD2 aligns across 7 bases. J gave up 7 bases and V 0 bases, and 5 bases lay outside the gene matches. Germline V gene data show CDR1 as MNHNS and CDR2 as SASEGT. This CDR3 has 15 residues. This chain's CDR3 is CASSEASGRVGELFF. In DNA form, the CDR3 reads TGTGCCAGCAGTGAAGCATCAGGGAGGGTCGGGGAGCTGTTTTTT.

The rearrangement links TRBV6-5 to TRBJ2-7, with TRBD2 as a possible D gene (6 bases). Between the trimmed V and J ends, which lost 11 bases and 6 bases, there was a span of 20 bases. Germline values: CDR1 MNHEY, CDR2 SVGAGI. CDR3 length equals 13 residues. The CDR3: CASPGVRETEQYF. The CDR3 bases are TGTGCCTCCCCGGGGGTCAGGGAGACCGAGCAGTACTTC.

The sample holds one count of this clone. V gene TRBV6-1 combines with J gene TRBJ2-5, with 9 positions matching TRBD2. The length of the CDR3 is 16 residues. The trim removed 2 bases at V and 10 bases at J, leaving 14 bases unmatched. Germline V gives CDR1 MNHNS, CDR2 SASEGT. The CDR3 is CASSEMGSGGASVQYF. DNA of the CDR3: TGTGCCAGCAGTGAAATGGGTAGCGGGGGAGCCTCGGTCCAGTACTTC.

The CDR3 nucleotides read TGTGCCACCGCCTCTACTGGGGCCAACGTCCTGACTTTC. This encodes CATASTGANVLTF. This chain connects TRBV24-1 to TRBJ2-6; D is ambiguous. The V gene lost 9 bases and the J gene lost 2 bases, with 7 bases spanning the gap. Germline CDR1 reads KGHDR; CDR2 reads SFDVKD. The CDR3 contains 13 residues.

This rearrangement joins TRBV24-1 to TRBJ1-2, with TRBD1 as a possible D gene (6 bases). This CDR3 has 15 amino acids. Trimming took 2 bases from V and 5 from J, leaving 14 bases between them. CDR1 is KGHDR and CDR2 is SFDVKD in the germline V gene. CDR3 sequence (DNA): TGTGCCACCAGTGATTCTCGAACAGGGAAGTATGGCTACACCTTC. This translates into CATSDSRTGKYGYTF.

The chain combines TRBV6-5 with TRBJ1-2; weak D call: TRBD1 (6 bases). V shed 10 bases and J shed 8 bases, with 20 bases lying between them. The germline V gene encodes CDR1 MNHEY and CDR2 SVGAGI. The CDR3 is made up of 13 amino acids. The CDR3 reads CATLLTGPGGYTF. The CDR3 DNA is TGTGCCACCCTCCTGACAGGCCCTGGGGGCTACACCTTC.

The chain uses TRBV2 and TRBJ2-3; TRBD1 aligns across 7 bases. CDR3 length: 14 amino acids. Germline-derived CDR1 and CDR2 are SNHLY and FYNNEI. The ends lost 4 bases at V and 0 bases at J; junction bases unmatched: 1. The CDR3, as DNA: TGTGCCAGCAGTGGACAGGGAAGCACAGATACGCAGTATTTT. Its protein is CASSGQGSTDTQYF.

This clone was observed once. The chain links TRBV19 to TRBJ1-5; 7 positions agree with TRBD1. In germline, CDR1 is LNHDA, CDR2 SQIVND (reference sequence). V shed 10 bases and J 6 bases; nucleotides not matched to a gene: 15. CDR3 length: 15 amino acids. This chain's CDR3 is CATDSGQTFGQPQHF. CDR3 coding DNA: TGTGCCACTGATTCGGGACAGACCTTCGGTCAGCCCCAGCATTTT.

The gene calls are TRBV6-6 and TRBJ1-2; D is possibly TRBD1 (6 bases). This CDR3 comprises 14 residues. Trimming removed 0 bases at V and 4 bases at J, with 9 bases between. From germline, CDR1 is MNHNY and CDR2 SVGAGI (reference sequence). The CDR3 sequence: CASSYSQGPYGYTF. CDR3 coding DNA: TGTGCCAGCAGTTACTCACAGGGCCCCTATGGCTACACCTTC.

The J gene is TRBJ1-2, the V gene TRBV3-1 (or the pseudogene TRBV3-2), with TRBD1 matching over 12 bases. The CDR3 sequence is 14 residues long. The germline V gene encodes CDR1 LGHDT and CDR2 YNNKEL (reference sequence). Germline trimming cut 5 bases from V and 8 bases from J; bases unmatched to any gene: 6. CDR3 DNA: TGTGCCAGCAGCAACCGCGGGACAGGGGGCGGCTACACCTTC. Encoded protein: CASSNRGTGGGYTF.